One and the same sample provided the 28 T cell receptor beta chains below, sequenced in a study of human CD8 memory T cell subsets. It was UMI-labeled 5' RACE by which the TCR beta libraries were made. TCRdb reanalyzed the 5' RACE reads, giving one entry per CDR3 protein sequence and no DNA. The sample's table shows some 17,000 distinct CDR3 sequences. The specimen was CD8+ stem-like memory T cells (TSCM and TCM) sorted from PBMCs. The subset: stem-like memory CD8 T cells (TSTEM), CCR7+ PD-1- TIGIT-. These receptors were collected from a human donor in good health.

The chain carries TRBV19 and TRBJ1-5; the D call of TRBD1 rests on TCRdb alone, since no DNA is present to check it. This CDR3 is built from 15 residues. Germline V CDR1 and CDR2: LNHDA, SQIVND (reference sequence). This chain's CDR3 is CASSRGLGGNQPQHF.

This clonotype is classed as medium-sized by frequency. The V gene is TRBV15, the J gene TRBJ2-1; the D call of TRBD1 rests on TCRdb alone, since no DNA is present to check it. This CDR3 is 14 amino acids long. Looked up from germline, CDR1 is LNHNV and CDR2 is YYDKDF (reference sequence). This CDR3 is CATSPGQGHNEQFF.

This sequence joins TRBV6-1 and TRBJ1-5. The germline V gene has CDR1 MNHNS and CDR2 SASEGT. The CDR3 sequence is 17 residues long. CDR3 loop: CASSELFREYSDQPQHF.

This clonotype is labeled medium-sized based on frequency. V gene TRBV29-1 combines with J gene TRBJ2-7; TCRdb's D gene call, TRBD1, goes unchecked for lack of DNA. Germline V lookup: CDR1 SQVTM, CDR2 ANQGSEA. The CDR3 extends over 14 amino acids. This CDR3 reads CSVEDRGVSYEQYF.

The CDR3 protein is CASSSADGQETQYF. V and J are TRBV5-6 and TRBJ2-5. CDR3 length: 14 amino acids. Germline V gene sequence: CDR1 SGHDT, CDR2 YYEEEE.

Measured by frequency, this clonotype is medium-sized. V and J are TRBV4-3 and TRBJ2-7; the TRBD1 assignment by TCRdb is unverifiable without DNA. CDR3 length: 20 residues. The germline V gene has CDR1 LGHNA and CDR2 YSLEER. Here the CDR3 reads CASSQDWAETGFGETYEQYF.

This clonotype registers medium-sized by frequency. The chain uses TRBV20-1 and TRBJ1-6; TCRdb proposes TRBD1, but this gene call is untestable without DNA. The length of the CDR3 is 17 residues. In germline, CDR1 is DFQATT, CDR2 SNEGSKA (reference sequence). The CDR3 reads CSAQELTGSVQGSPLHF.

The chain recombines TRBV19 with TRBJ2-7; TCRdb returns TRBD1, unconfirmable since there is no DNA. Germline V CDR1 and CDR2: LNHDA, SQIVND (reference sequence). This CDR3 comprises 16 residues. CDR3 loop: CASSLSGRTFSYEQYF.

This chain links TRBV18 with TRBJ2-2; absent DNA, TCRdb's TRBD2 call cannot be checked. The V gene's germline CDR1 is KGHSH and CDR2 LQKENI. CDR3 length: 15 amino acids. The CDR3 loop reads CASSRLAKNTGELFF.

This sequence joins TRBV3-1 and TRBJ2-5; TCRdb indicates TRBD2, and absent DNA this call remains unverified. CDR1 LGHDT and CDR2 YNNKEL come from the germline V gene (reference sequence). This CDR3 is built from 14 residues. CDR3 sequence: CASSQGPREETQYF.

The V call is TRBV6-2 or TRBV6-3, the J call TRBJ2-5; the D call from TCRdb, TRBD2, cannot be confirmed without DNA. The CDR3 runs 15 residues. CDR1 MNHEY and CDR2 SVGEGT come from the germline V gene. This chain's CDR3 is CASSTTLAGQETQYF.

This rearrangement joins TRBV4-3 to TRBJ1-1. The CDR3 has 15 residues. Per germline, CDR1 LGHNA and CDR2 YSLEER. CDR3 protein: CASSQGPEVGTEAFF.

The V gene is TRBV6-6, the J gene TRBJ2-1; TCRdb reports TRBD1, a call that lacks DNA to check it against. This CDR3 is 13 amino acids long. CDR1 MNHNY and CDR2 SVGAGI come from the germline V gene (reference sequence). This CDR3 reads CASSFRGEGEQFF.

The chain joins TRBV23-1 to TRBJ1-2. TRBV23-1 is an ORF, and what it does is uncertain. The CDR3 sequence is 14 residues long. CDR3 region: CASSQREGYYGYTF.

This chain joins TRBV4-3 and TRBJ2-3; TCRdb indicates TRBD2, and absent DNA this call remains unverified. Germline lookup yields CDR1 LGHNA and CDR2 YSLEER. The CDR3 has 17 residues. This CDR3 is CASSQEGASGYTDTQYF.

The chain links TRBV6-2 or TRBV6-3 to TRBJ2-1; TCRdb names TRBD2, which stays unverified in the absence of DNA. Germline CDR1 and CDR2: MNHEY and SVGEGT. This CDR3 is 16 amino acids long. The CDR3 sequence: CASSYSLAQVENEQFF.

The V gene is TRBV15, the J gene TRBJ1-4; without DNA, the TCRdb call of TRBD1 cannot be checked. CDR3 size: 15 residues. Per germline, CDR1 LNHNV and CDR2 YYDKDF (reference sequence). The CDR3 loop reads CATSSPDRGDEKLFF.

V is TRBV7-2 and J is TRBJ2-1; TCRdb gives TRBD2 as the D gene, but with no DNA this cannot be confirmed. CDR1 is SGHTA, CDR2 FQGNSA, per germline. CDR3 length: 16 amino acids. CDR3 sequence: CASSLPGLAGSYEQFF.

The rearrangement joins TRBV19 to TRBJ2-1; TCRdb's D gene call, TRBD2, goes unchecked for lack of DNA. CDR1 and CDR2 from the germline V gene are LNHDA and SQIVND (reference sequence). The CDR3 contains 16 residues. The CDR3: CASSPLQGRSYNEQFF.

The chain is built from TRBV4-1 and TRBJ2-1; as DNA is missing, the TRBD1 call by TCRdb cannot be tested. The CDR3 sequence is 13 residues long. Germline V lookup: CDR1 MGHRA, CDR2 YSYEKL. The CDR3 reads CASSPGPYNEQFF.

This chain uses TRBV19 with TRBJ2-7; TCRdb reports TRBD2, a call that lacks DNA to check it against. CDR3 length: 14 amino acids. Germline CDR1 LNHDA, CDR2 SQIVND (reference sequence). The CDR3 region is CASSIGTSGYEQYF.

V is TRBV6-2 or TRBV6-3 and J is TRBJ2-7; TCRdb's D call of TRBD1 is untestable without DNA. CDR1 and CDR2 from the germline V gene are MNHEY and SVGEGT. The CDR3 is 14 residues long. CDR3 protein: CASSSDRLLYEQYF.

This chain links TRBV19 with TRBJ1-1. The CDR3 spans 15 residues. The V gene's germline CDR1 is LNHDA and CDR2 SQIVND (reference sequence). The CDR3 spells CASSIPDLTNTEAFF.

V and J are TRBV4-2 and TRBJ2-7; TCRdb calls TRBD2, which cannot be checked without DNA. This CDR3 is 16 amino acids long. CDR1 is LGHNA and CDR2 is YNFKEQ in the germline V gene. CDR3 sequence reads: CASSQEGSGASYEQYF.

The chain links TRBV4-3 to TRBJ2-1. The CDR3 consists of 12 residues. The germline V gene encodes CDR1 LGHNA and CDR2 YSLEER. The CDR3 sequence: CASSQHENEQFF.

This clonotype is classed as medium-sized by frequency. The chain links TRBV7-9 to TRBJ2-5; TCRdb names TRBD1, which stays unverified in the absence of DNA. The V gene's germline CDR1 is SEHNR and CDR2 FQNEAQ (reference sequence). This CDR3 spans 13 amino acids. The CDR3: CASSFDSQETQYF.

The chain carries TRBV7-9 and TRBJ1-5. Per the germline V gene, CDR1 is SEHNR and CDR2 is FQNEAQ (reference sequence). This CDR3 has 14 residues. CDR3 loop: CASSLQGGNQPQHF.

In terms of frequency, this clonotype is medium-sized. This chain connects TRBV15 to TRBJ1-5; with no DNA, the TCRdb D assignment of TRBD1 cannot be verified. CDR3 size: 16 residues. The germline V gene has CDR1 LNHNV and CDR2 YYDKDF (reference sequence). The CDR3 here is CATSRVADSSNQPQHF. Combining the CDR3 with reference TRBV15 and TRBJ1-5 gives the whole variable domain DAMVIQNPRYQVTQFGKPVTLSCSQTLNHNVMYWYQQKSSQAPKLLFHYYDKDFNNEADTPDNFQSRRPNTSFCFLDIRSPGLGDTAMYLCATSRVADSSNQPQHFGDGTRLSIL.